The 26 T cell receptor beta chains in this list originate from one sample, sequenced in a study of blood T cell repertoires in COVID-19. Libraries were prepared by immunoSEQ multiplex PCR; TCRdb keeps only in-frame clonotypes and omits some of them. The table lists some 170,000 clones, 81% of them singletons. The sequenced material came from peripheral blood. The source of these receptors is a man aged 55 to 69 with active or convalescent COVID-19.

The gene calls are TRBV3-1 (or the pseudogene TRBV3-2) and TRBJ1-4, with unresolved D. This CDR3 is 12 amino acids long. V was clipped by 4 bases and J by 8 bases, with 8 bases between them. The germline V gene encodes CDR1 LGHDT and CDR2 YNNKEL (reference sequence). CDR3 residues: CASSRLGEKLFF. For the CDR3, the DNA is TGTGCCAGCAGCCGACTCGGGGAAAAACTGTTTTTT.

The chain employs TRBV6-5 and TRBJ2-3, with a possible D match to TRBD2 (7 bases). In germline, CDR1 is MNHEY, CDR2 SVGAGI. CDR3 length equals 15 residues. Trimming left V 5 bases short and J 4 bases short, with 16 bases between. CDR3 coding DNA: TGTGCCAGCAGTAAGTCTGGGGGGGCTCCAGATACGCAGTATTTT. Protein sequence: CASSKSGGAPDTQYF.

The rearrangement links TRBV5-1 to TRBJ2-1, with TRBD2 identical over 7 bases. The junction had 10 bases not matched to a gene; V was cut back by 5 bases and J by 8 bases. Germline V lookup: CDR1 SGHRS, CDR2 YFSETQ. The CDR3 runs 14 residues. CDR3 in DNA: TGCGCCAGCAGTCGGGGGGAGGGCAGGGATGAGCAGTTCTTC. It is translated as CASSRGEGRDEQFF.

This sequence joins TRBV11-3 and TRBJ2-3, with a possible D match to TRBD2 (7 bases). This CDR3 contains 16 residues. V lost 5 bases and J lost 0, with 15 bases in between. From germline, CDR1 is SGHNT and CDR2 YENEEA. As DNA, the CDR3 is TGTGCCAGCAGCGCCGAGGGGGGACTAAGCACAGATACGCAGTATTTT. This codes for CASSAEGGLSTDTQYF.

In DNA, the CDR3 is TGTGCCAGCAGTGAAGTAGGGGGACCCCAGCATTTT. As protein: CASSEVGGPQHF. V is TRBV2 and J is TRBJ1-5; D might be TRBD1 (6 bases). Germline values: CDR1 SNHLY, CDR2 FYNNEI. Trimming stripped 1 base from V and 10 bases from J, with 8 bases between. The CDR3 sequence is 12 residues long.

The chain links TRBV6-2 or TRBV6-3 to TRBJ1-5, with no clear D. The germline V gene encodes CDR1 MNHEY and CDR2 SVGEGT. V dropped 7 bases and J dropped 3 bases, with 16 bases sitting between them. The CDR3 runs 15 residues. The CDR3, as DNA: TGTGCCAGCATCCCAGGTGGGCTGGACAATCAGCCCCAGCATTTT. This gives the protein CASIPGGLDNQPQHF.

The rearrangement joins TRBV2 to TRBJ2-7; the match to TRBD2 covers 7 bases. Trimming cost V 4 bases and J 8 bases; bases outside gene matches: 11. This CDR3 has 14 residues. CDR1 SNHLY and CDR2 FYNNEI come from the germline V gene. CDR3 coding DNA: TGTGCCAGCAGTGTGAGTAAGACTAGCTCCAAGCAGTACTTC. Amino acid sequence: CASSVSKTSSKQYF.

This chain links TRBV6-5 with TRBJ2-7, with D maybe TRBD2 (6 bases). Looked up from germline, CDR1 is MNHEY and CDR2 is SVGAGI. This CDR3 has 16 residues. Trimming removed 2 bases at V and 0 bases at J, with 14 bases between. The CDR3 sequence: CASSYLSGTFSYEQYF. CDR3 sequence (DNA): TGTGCCAGCAGTTACCTATCCGGGACTTTCTCCTACGAGCAGTACTTC.

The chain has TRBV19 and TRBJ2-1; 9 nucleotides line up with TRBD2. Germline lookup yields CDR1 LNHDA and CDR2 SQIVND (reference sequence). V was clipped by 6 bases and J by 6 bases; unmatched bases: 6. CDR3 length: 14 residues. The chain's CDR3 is CASRTASGTNEQFF. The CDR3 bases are TGTGCCAGTAGGACGGCTAGCGGGACCAATGAGCAGTTCTTC.

This CDR3 is CASSHLGDRGVETQYF. The CDR3 region has the DNA TGTGCCAGCAGCCATCTAGGGGACAGGGGGGTCGAGACCCAGTACTTC. The rearrangement joins TRBV3-1 (or the pseudogene TRBV3-2) to TRBJ2-5; 11 nucleotides align to TRBD1. The CDR3 is 16 residues long. J was trimmed by 5 bases and V by 3 bases; bases with no gene match: 8. CDR1 is LGHDT, CDR2 YNNKEL, per germline (reference sequence).

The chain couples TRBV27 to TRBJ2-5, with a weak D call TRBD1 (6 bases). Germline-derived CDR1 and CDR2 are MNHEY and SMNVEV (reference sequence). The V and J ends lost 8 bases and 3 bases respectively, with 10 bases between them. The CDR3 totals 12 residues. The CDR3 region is CASQDRKETQYF. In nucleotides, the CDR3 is TGTGCCAGCCAAGACAGGAAAGAGACCCAGTACTTC.

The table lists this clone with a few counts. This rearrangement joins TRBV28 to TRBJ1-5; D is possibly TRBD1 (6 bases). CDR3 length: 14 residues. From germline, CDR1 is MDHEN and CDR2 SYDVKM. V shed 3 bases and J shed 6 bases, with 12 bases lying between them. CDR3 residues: CASSLRGGGQPQHF. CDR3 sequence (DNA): TGTGCCAGCAGTTTGCGGGGAGGGGGTCAGCCCCAGCATTTT.

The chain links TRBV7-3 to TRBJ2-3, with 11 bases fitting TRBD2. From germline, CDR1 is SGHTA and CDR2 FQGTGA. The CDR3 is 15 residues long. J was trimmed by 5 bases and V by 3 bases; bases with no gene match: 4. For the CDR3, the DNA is TGTGCCAGCAGCTTCCTTGGACTAGCGGGAGATACGCAGTATTTT. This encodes CASSFLGLAGDTQYF. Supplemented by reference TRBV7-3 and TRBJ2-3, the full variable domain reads GAGVSQTPSNKVTEKGKYVELRCDPISGHTALYWYRQSLGQGPEFLIYFQGTGAADDSGLPNDRFFAVRPEGSVSTLKIQRTERGDSAVYLCASSFLGLAGDTQYFGPGTRLTVL.

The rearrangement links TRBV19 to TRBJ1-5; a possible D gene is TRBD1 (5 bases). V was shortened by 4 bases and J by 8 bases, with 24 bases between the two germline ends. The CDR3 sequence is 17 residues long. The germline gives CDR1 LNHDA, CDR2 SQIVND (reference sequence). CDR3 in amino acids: CASSRGRQTLIGEPQHF. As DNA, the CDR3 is TGTGCCAGTAGTAGGGGGAGGCAGACCCTAATCGGGGAGCCCCAGCATTTT.

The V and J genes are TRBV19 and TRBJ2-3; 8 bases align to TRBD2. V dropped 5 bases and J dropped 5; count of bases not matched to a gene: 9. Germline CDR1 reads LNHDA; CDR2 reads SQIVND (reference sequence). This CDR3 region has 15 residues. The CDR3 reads CASSDLSGRGDTQYF. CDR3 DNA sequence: TGTGCCAGTAGTGACCTCAGCGGGAGAGGAGATACGCAGTATTTT.

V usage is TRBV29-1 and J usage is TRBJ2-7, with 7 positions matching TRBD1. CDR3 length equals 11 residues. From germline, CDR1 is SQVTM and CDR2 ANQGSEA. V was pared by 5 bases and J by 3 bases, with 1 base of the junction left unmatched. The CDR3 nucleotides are TGCAGCGTTAGGACAGGCTACGAGCAGTACTTC. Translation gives CSVRTGYEQYF.

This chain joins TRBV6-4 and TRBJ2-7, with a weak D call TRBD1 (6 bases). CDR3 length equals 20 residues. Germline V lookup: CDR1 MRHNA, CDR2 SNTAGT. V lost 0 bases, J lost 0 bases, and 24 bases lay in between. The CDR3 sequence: CASSDSMRPQGKLSSYEQYF. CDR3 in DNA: TGTGCCAGCAGTGACTCGATGCGACCACAGGGAAAACTCAGCTCCTACGAGCAGTACTTC.

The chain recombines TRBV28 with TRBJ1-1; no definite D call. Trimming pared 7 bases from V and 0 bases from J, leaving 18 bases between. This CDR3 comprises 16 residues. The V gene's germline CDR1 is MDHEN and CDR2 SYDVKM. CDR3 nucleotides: TGTGCCAGCACCCCCTCCGTTGGTAGTTTGAACACTGAAGCTTTCTTT. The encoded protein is CASTPSVGSLNTEAFF.

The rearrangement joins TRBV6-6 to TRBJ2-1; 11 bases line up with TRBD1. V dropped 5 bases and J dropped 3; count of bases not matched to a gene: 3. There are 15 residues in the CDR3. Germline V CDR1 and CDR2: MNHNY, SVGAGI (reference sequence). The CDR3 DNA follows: TGTGCCAGCAGTACGGGACAGGGGGGCTACAATGAGCAGTTCTTC. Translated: CASSTGQGGYNEQFF.

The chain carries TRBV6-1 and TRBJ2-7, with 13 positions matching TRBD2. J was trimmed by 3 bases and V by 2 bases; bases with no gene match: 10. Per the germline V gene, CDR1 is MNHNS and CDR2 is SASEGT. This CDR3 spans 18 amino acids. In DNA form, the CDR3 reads TGTGCCAGCAGTGAAACTCGCGGACTAGCGGGAGTTCGCTACGAGCAGTACTTC. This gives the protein CASSETRGLAGVRYEQYF.

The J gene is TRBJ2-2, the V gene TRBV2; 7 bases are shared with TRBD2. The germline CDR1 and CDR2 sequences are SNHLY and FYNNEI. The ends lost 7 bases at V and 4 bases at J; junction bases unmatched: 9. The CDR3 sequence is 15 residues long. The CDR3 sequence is CASTPSGGGTGELFF. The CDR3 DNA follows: TGTGCCAGCACCCCTAGTGGGGGGGGCACCGGGGAGCTGTTTTTT.

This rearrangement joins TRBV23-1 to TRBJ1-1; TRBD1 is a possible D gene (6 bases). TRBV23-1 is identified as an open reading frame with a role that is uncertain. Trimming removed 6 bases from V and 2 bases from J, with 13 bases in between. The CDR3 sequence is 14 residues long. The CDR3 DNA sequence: TGCGCCAGCAGCGAAACGGGGGGCAACACTGAAGCTTTCTTT. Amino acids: CASSETGGNTEAFF.

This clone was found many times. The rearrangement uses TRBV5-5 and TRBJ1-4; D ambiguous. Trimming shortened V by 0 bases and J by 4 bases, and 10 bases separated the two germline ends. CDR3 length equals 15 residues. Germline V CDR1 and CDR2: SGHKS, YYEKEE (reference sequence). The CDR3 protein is CASSLVGGINEKLFF. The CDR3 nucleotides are TGTGCCAGCAGCTTGGTTGGAGGAATTAATGAAAAACTGTTTTTT.

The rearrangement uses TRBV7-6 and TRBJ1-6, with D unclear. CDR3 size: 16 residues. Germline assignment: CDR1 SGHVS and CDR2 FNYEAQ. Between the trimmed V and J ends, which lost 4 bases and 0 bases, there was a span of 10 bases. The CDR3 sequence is CASSSNSNSYNSPLHF. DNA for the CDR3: TGTGCCAGCAGCTCGAACAGTAACTCCTATAATTCACCCCTCCACTTT.

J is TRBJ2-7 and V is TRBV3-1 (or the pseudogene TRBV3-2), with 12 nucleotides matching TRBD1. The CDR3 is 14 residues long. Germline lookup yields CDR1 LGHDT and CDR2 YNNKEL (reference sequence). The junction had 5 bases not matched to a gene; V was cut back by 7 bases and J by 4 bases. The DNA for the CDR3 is TGTGCCAGCACGGGGGACAGGGGGCGTTACGAGCAGTACTTC. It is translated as CASTGDRGRYEQYF.

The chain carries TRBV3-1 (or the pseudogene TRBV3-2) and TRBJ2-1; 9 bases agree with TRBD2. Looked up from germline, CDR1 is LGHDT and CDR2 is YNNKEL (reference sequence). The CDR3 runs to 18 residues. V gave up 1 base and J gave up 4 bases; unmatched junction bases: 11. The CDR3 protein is CASSQGGRGTSRYNEQFF. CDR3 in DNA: TGTGCCAGCAGCCAAGGGGGACGCGGGACTAGCAGATACAATGAGCAGTTCTTC.